This TCR beta chain was retrieved from a study of T cells after yellow fever vaccination (dated by TCRdb to about 2019). Background on the whole study: The SMART-Seq v4 Ultra Low Input RNA kit was used to prepare libraries from fractions with low cell numbers. To follow T-cell clones before and after both primary and booster YFV17D yellow fever vaccination, bulk TCR alpha and beta repertoires underwent longitudinal sequencing. Two healthy male donors made up the cohort, one aged 18 to 29 years and the other aged 30 to 40 years. Blood samples were taken at several timepoints before and after primary and secondary immunization, and bulk PBMC replicates and cell subsets were isolated.

The treatment or condition label corresponds to: live attenuated yellow fever vaccine strain. At each blood-draw timepoint, two biological replicates of bulk PBMCs were collected. A standard Ficoll-Paque protocol was used to isolate PBMCs from peripheral blood. TriZol was used to extract RNA from bulk PBMCs, from CD4 and CD8 fractions, and from dextramer-positive and dextramer-negative fractions. With regard to this clonotype: Its antigen has not been determined. No base quality information exists; no much larger clone differs at one position.

Results the study describes overall, beyond this receptor: Compared with the primary T-cell response, the secondary T-cell response was weaker but faster, peaking on day 5 rather than day 15. Most clones expanded after primary vaccination (roughly 96% of CD4 and about 85% of CD8) were re-detected after the booster, suggesting that broad memory maintenance occurred. A small fraction of clonotypes showed up in both the CD4 and CD8 compartments, probably as a result of convergent recombination. Because the study included only a couple of donors, the extent to which the findings can be generalized is limited. Because abundant contaminating clonotypes from the bulk population could be contained in FACS-sorted repertoires, computational filtering was required.

V and J are trimmed by 3 bases and 5 bases, and the gene matches miss 9 bases of the junction. Its CDR3 holds 15 amino acids, cysteine through phenylalanine. CDR3 DNA is the only sequence kept; it has 45 bases, read in frame from the first base. CDR1 and CDR2 are read off the germline V gene (reference sequence) as DFQATT and SNEGSKA. TCR cDNA was synthesized by 5'RACE template switching, which introduced a universal primer site and unique molecular identifiers. Priming of cDNA synthesis was performed from both the TCR alpha and TCR beta constant segments. Library amplification involved two PCR steps, and the second step added sample barcodes and sequencing adapters. Sequencing of libraries was performed on Illumina HiSeq 2500 (2x100 bp) or NovaSeq (2x150 bp). As for the original processing: Demultiplexing of reads and collapsing into UMI consensus sequences were performed with MIGEC, and V(D)J alignment was carried out with MiXCR. Clonotypes responding to the vaccine were identified with edgeR on replicate PBMC samples, with the criteria of FDR below 0.01 and a log2 fold change above 5 up to day 15. CD4 or CD8 identity was assigned to each bulk clonotype according to whether the clonotype was present at higher abundance in the sequenced CD4 repertoire or the sequenced CD8 repertoire. TCRdb took the public reads, trimmed them with fastp at Q25, ran MiXCR for clone calling and kept in-frame beta chains. Each entry is one CDR3 protein sequence, shown with its most common DNA and genes. The V and J calls were determined by TCRdb, not by the authors. The sample yields under 600,000 distinct CDR3 sequences; 21% were counted once. The top ten hold about 15% of the sample.

The starting material was PBMCs, obtained less than 25 days after the first yellow fever vaccination. The TCR sequence derives from a man aged 18 to 29 who received the YFV17D yellow fever vaccine. Recombination linked TRBV20-1 to TRBJ2-5; 10 central bases correspond to TRBD2. Read as DNA, the sequence is TGCAGTGCTAGGCTCAGCGGGGGGGCCGAGGAGACCCAGTACTTC. Its translation is CSARLSGGAEETQYF.